One and the same sample provided the 6 T cell receptor beta chains below, sequenced in a study of blood T cell repertoires in COVID-19. Method: immunoSEQ multiplex PCR; TCRdb's copy keeps in-frame clones and lacks some. The sample carries about 250,000 clones, approximately 83% recorded once. Sequencing was carried out using peripheral blood. The receptors come from a man aged 50 to 60 with active or convalescent COVID-19.

The rearrangement uses TRBV7-2 and TRBJ1-6, with D hard to call. Germline V lookup: CDR1 SGHTA, CDR2 FQGNSA. The CDR3 length is 15 residues. The V gene lost 3 bases and the J gene lost 7 bases, with 13 bases spanning the gap. CDR3 region: CASSLNFAENSPLHF. Written as DNA, the CDR3 is TGTGCCAGCAGCTTGAACTTTGCCGAGAATTCACCCCTCCACTTT.

The chain employs TRBV27 and TRBJ2-7; 12 nucleotides align to TRBD1. Trimming at V came to 0 bases and at J to 7 bases, leaving 4 bases not matched to a gene. The length of the CDR3 is 15 residues. Germline lookup yields CDR1 MNHEY and CDR2 SMNVEV (reference sequence). The CDR3 DNA reads TGTGCCAGCAGTTTATCGGGACAGGGGGCGGGTGAGCAGTACTTC. Protein: CASSLSGQGAGEQYF.

The rearrangement joins TRBV12-5 to TRBJ1-1; the D gene is possibly TRBD1 (5 bases). CDR1 and CDR2 (germline): LGHNT, FRNRAP. V was pared by 1 base and J by 11 bases, with 29 bases between. This CDR3 is built from 18 residues. CDR3 residues: CASGLGGAVGSPNIPAFF. In DNA, the CDR3 is TGTGCTAGTGGTTTGGGCGGGGCAGTGGGGAGTCCAAATATACCGGCTTTCTTT.

This clone was found a few times. The V call is TRBV6-2 or TRBV6-3, the J call TRBJ2-5, with 13 bases matching TRBD2. Trimming removed 0 bases from V and 2 bases from J; junction bases left unmatched: 9. Germline values: CDR1 MNHEY, CDR2 SVGEGT. The CDR3 has 19 residues. CDR3 nucleotides: TGTGCCAGCAGTTACTCGCGTGGACTAGCGGGGGAGAGACAAGAGACCCAGTACTTC. Protein sequence: CASSYSRGLAGERQETQYF.

This chain connects TRBV28 to TRBJ2-5; the match to TRBD1 covers 7 bases. This CDR3 comprises 15 residues. Looked up from germline, CDR1 is MDHEN and CDR2 is SYDVKM. Germline trimming cut 1 base from V and 7 bases from J; bases unmatched to any gene: 9. CDR3 nucleotides: TGTGCCAGCAGTTTATTCAGGCGACAGGGCGCGACCCAGTACTTC. Protein product: CASSLFRRQGATQYF. The full variable domain, completed using reference TRBV28 and TRBJ2-5, is DVKVTQSSRYLVKRTGEKVFLECVQDMDHENMFWYRQDPGLGLRLIYFSYDVKMKEKGDIPEGYSVSREKKERFSLILESASTNQTSMYLCASSLFRRQGATQYFGPGTRLLVL.

J is TRBJ2-5 and V is TRBV30; 14 nucleotides line up with TRBD2. The germline gives CDR1 GTSNPN, CDR2 SVGIG (reference sequence). The CDR3 totals 15 residues. The V and J ends lost 3 bases and 3 bases, in that order; junction bases with no gene match: 3. The CDR3 region has the DNA TGTGCCTGGAGCCCGGGACTAGCGGGGGAAGAGACCCAGTACTTC. Translated: CAWSPGLAGEETQYF.